Reported below is one T cell receptor (beta chain). Its antigen is currently unknown. This sample was included in a study of T cell responses to AZD1222 COVID-19 vaccine. Study information: Second-dose schedules of about 4 or about 12 weeks were combined.

Study observations and caveats: Scientists sampled the repertoires only once the peak T cell response had passed. The donor cohort was predominantly white British with a female majority, and clonal diversity may have been underestimated.

The CDR3 extends over 14 amino acids. The germline gives CDR1 LGHNA, CDR2 YSLEER. V was shortened by 0 bases and J by 6 bases, with 9 bases between the two germline ends. Here immunoSEQ multiplex PCR was the method, and the copy in TCRdb shows in-frame clones only, minus some. Of 90,000 to 100,000 clones listed, roughly 89% were seen once; the top ten hold 6.5% to 8%. The source is an adult in good health. The sequencing used peripheral blood, collected on day 0 of AZD1222 vaccination. This chain links TRBV4-3 with TRBJ2-1; D remains ambiguous. Here the CDR3 reads CASSQDGWGNEQFF. The CDR3 DNA is TGCGCCAGCAGCCAAGATGGATGGGGCAATGAGCAGTTCTTC.